Listed below are T cell receptor beta chains from one sample, sequenced in a study of shared clonotypes between healthy human individuals. Profiled with immunoSEQ multiplex PCR; TCRdb holds only in-frame clones, not every one. The sample consists of 2 million to 2.5 million clones, about 94% of them appearing once. Sequences were obtained from naive CD8+ T cells sorted from blood. These TCRs come from a man aged 18-30 years in good health. CDR3s include the opening cysteine and the closing phenylalanine or tryptophan. The D gene is left open where the match is weak. The size entry is marked missing in some rows and otherwise reads once, few, many or a size class.

D: .; size: .; J: TRBJ1-5; V: TRBV11-2; length: 13; DNA: TGTGCCAGCAGCGTTAGGGGGGAGGACCCCCAGCATTTT; CDR3: CASSVRGEDPQHF
D: .; size: .; J: TRBJ2-1; V: TRBV7-9; length: 14; DNA: TGTGCCAGCAGCTTAGTGGGGTCGGGCGATGAGCAGTTCTTC; CDR3: CASSLVGSGDEQFF
D: .; size: .; J: TRBJ2-1; V: TRBV7-6; length: 17; DNA: TGTGCCAGCAGTTCCGAGTTGAGTGGTGGGTCCTACAATGAGCAGTTCTTC; CDR3: CASSSELSGGSYNEQFF
D: .; size: .; J: TRBJ2-1; V: TRBV13; length: 15; DNA: TGTGCCAGCAGCGAAGACAGGTGGGGAGGCAATGAGCAGTTCTTC; CDR3: CASSEDRWGGNEQFF
D: .; size: .; J: TRBJ2-7; V: TRBV27; length: 12; DNA: TGTGCCAGCAGTTGGGGGCCCTACGAGCAGTACTTC; CDR3: CASSWGPYEQYF
D: .; size: .; J: TRBJ2-7; V: TRBV4-1; length: 16; DNA: TGCGCCAGCAGCCAAGAGAGGACATCGAGCTCCTACGAGCAGTACTTC; CDR3: CASSQERTSSSYEQYF
D: TRBD1; size: .; J: TRBJ1-6; V: TRBV9; length: 17; DNA: TGTGCCAGCAGCGTAATCTCCCCGGACAGGAGAAATTCACCCCTCCACTTT; CDR3: CASSVISPDRRNSPLHF
D: .; size: once; J: TRBJ2-7; V: TRBV6-5; length: 13; DNA: TGTGCCAGCAGCTCCGGGACGGACTACGAGCAGTACTTC; CDR3: CASSSGTDYEQYF
D: TRBD2; size: .; J: TRBJ2-1; V: TRBV4-1; length: 16; DNA: TGCGCCAGCAGCCAATCTGTCGGACTAGAATACAATGAGCAGTTCTTC; CDR3: CASSQSVGLEYNEQFF
D: .; size: .; J: TRBJ1-1; V: TRBV28; length: 16; DNA: TGTGCCAGCAGTTCTTACAAAGAGAGAATGAACACTGAAGCTTTCTTT; CDR3: CASSSYKERMNTEAFF
D: .; size: .; J: TRBJ1-1; V: TRBV5-4; length: 12; DNA: TGTGCCAGCAGCTTGTCGGGCACTGAAGCTTTCTTT; CDR3: CASSLSGTEAFF
D: .; size: once; J: TRBJ2-3; V: TRBV11-2; length: 16; DNA: TGTGCCAGCAGCCCCGGGCGGACCCTTAGCACAGATACGCAGTATTTT; CDR3: CASSPGRTLSTDTQYF
D: TRBD2; size: .; J: TRBJ2-1; V: TRBV4-3; length: 16; DNA: TGCGCCAGCAGCGGCGGGGCGGGAGTCGTGGGTAATGAGCAGTTCTTC; CDR3: CASSGGAGVVGNEQFF
D: .; size: once; J: TRBJ2-5; V: TRBV4-2; length: 14; DNA: TGTGCCAGCAGCCCGAGTGAGGGTAAGGAGACCCAGTACTTC; CDR3: CASSPSEGKETQYF
D: .; size: .; J: TRBJ2-5; V: TRBV9; length: 16; DNA: TGTGCCAGCAGCGTATTCCCCTGGGGGGGGCCAGAGACCCAGTACTTC; CDR3: CASSVFPWGGPETQYF
D: .; size: .; J: TRBJ2-7; V: TRBV15; length: 16; DNA: TGTGCCACAAAAGTTTTCGTGGGGGGGCCTTCCTACGAGCAGTACTTC; CDR3: CATKVFVGGPSYEQYF
D: TRBD1; size: once; J: TRBJ1-1; V: TRBV4-1; length: 16; DNA: TGCGCCAGCAGCCACCACCCAAGACAGGGCAACACTGAAGCTTTCTTT; CDR3: CASSHHPRQGNTEAFF
D: .; size: .; J: TRBJ2-7; V: TRBV13; length: 13; DNA: TGTGCCAGCAGCCCCCTAGACTCCTACGAGCAGTACTTC; CDR3: CASSPLDSYEQYF
D: TRBD2; size: once; J: TRBJ2-5; V: TRBV15; length: 15; DNA: TGTGCCACCAGCGGGGGACTAGCAGCACAAGAGACCCAGTACTTC; CDR3: CATSGGLAAQETQYF
D: .; size: .; J: TRBJ1-4; V: TRBV18; length: 16; DNA: TGTGCCAGCTCACTCGACACGGTTGCAACTAATGAAAAACTGTTTTTT; CDR3: CASSLDTVATNEKLFF
D: .; size: .; J: TRBJ2-7; V: TRBV4-1; length: 15; DNA: TGCGCCAGCAGCCAAGTCCCTGGCGGGAACTACGAGCAGTACTTC; CDR3: CASSQVPGGNYEQYF
D: .; size: .; J: TRBJ2-7; V: TRBV6-5; length: 13; DNA: TGTGCCAGCAGTTTTGGTGAATCCTACGAGCAGTACTTC; CDR3: CASSFGESYEQYF
D: TRBD2; size: .; J: TRBJ2-5; V: TRBV7-9; length: 15; DNA: TGTGCCAGCAGCTTGGGACTAGCGGGTCGGTGGACCCAGTACTTC; CDR3: CASSLGLAGRWTQYF
D: TRBD1; size: .; J: TRBJ2-7; V: TRBV27; length: 14; DNA: TGTGCCAGCAGTCCCTATGGGACAGGCTACGAGCAGTACTTC; CDR3: CASSPYGTGYEQYF
D: .; size: .; J: TRBJ1-1; V: TRBV4-1; length: 14; DNA: TGCGCCAGCACCCCAGGGGTTATGAACACTGAAGCTTTCTTT; CDR3: CASTPGVMNTEAFF
D: TRBD1; size: .; J: TRBJ1-1; V: TRBV28; length: 12; DNA: TGTGCCAGCAGTCTGGGGACAGCCGAAGCTTTCTTT; CDR3: CASSLGTAEAFF
D: TRBD1; size: few; J: TRBJ2-7; V: TRBV27; length: 15; DNA: TGTGCCAGCAGGATGGAAAAGACAGGGGGGGGAAAGCAGTACTTC; CDR3: CASRMEKTGGGKQYF